Listed here are 21 T cell receptor beta chains from one sample, sequenced in a study of radiotherapy plus CTLA-4 blockade in lung cancer. Sequencing was performed with immunoSEQ multiplex PCR; in TCRdb, only in-frame clones are kept and a portion is missing. This table holds around 80,000 clones, roughly 74% found once. This specimen consisted of peripheral blood, obtained from a patient treated with radiotherapy plus ipilimumab. All receptors come from a human donor with non-small cell lung cancer whose response to radiotherapy plus ipilimumab could not be evaluated.

The chain employs TRBV30 and TRBJ1-1; 7 positions match TRBD1. The germline V gene has CDR1 GTSNPN and CDR2 SVGIG (reference sequence). V shed 8 bases, J shed 4 bases, and the junction held 4 bases outside the gene matches. The CDR3 length is 11 residues. CDR3 sequence (DNA): TGTGCCCAGACAGGGCCCACTGAAGCTTTCTTT. Protein product: CAQTGPTEAFF.

This chain links TRBV30 with TRBJ1-3, with TRBD1 matching 9 bases. The CDR3 sequence is 15 residues long. Germline V gives CDR1 GTSNPN, CDR2 SVGIG (reference sequence). With 0 bases clipped from V and 11 bases from J, the junction kept 11 bases outside the gene matches. CDR3 loop: CAWSVGGQGKYPIYF. The CDR3 nucleotides read TGTGCCTGGAGTGTAGGAGGACAGGGGAAATATCCCATATATTTT.

V gene TRBV5-4 combines with J gene TRBJ2-3, with D hard to call. The V end lost 4 bases, the J end lost 0 bases, and 3 bases lay between the germline ends. Germline V gene data show CDR1 as SGHNT and CDR2 as YYREEE (reference sequence). CDR3 length: 12 amino acids. As DNA, the CDR3 is TGTGCCAGCAGCCTTAGCACAGATACGCAGTATTTT. Residues: CASSLSTDTQYF.

This chain uses TRBV4-2 with TRBJ2-1; 9 bases match TRBD2. The CDR3 runs 12 residues. CDR1 is LGHNA and CDR2 is YNFKEQ in the germline V gene. Trimming took 2 bases from V and 14 from J; bases not matched to a gene: 4. For the CDR3, the DNA is TGTGCCAGCAGCCAAACTGCGGGGGGGAAGTTCTTC. Protein: CASSQTAGGKFF.

V usage is TRBV7-2 and J usage is TRBJ1-5; TRBD1 aligns across 7 bases. The CDR3 loop spans 15 amino acids. J gave up 0 bases and V 6 bases, and 5 bases lay outside the gene matches. Germline V gene lookup returns CDR1 SGHTA and CDR2 FQGNSA. The CDR3 sequence: CASSPTGLSNQPQHF. The CDR3 DNA follows: TGTGCCAGCAGTCCGACAGGGCTTAGCAATCAGCCCCAGCATTTT.

V usage is TRBV7-2 and J usage is TRBJ2-1, with D possibly being TRBD1 (5 bases). Germline CDR1 SGHTA, CDR2 FQGNSA. CDR3 length equals 17 residues. The V and J ends lost 1 base and 6 bases respectively, with 19 bases between them. CDR3 loop: CASSLEPVTALTNEQFF. CDR3 sequence (DNA): TGTGCCAGCAGCTTAGAACCTGTGACAGCCTTGACCAATGAGCAGTTCTTC. The variable domain in full, completed from reference TRBV7-2 and TRBJ2-1, reads GAGVSQSPSNKVTEKGKDVELRCDPISGHTALYWYRQSLGQGLEFLIYFQGNSAPDKSGLPSDRFSAERTGGSVSTLTIQRTQQEDSAVYLCASSLEPVTALTNEQFFGPGTRLTVL.

This clone was picked up a small number of times. J is TRBJ2-7 and V is TRBV19; 8 bases fit TRBD1. Unmatched junction bases numbered 7, after V lost 3 bases and J lost 3 bases. Germline lookup yields CDR1 LNHDA and CDR2 SQIVND (reference sequence). The CDR3 contains 15 residues. CDR3 nucleotide sequence: TGTGCCAGTAGTATGAGTATGGACAGGGACTACGAGCAGTACTTC. The encoded protein is CASSMSMDRDYEQYF.

The rearrangement uses TRBV28 and TRBJ2-1; TRBD2 is a possible D gene (6 bases). Trimming cost V 6 bases and J 2 bases, with 11 bases left between them. In germline, CDR1 is MDHEN, CDR2 SYDVKM. The CDR3 covers 14 residues. CDR3 bases: TGTGCCAGCAGCCCTCCGGGGGCCTACAATGAGCAGTTCTTC. This codes for CASSPPGAYNEQFF.

V and J are TRBV19 and TRBJ2-7; 8 bases map to TRBD2. This CDR3 comprises 15 residues. CDR1 and CDR2 (germline): LNHDA, SQIVND (reference sequence). The ends lost 3 bases at V and 0 bases at J; junction bases unmatched: 4. The CDR3 spells CASSISGTSSYEQYF. In DNA, the CDR3 is TGTGCCAGTAGTATTAGCGGGACCAGCTCCTACGAGCAGTACTTC.

The chain uses TRBV4-2 and TRBJ2-5; tentatively, D is TRBD2 (6 bases). Per the germline V gene, CDR1 is LGHNA and CDR2 is YNFKEQ. The V gene lost 5 bases and the J gene lost 4 bases, with 14 bases spanning the gap. The CDR3 contains 14 residues. The CDR3 region is CASSLAVGGETQYF. The CDR3 DNA is TGTGCCAGCAGCTTGGCCGTGGGGGGAGAGACCCAGTACTTC.

V and J are TRBV19 and TRBJ1-1, with 10 positions matching TRBD1. The ends lost 4 bases at V and 0 bases at J; junction bases unmatched: 2. The length of the CDR3 is 15 residues. Germline CDR1 is LNHDA and CDR2 is SQIVND (reference sequence). The CDR3 bases are TGTGCCAGTAGTAAGGGACAGGGGATGAACACTGAAGCTTTCTTT. Amino acids: CASSKGQGMNTEAFF.

The chain has TRBV27 and TRBJ2-3; TRBD2 agrees at 8 bases. The germline gives CDR1 MNHEY, CDR2 SMNVEV (reference sequence). The CDR3 spans 16 residues. V lost 5 bases, J lost 2 bases, and 9 bases stayed unmatched. The CDR3 DNA reads as TGTGCCAGCAGTCCTACTAGCGGAGGTACCACAGATACGCAGTATTTT. The encoded protein is CASSPTSGGTTDTQYF.

The V gene is TRBV28, the J gene TRBJ2-6, with 10 nucleotides matching TRBD1. This CDR3 is built from 17 residues. Per germline, CDR1 MDHEN and CDR2 SYDVKM. V was clipped by 4 bases and J by 4 bases; unmatched bases: 7. This chain's CDR3 is CASSSWGQGRGANVLTF. The CDR3 DNA follows: TGTGCCAGCAGTTCGTGGGGACAGGGGAGAGGGGCCAACGTCCTGACTTTC.

This rearrangement joins TRBV28 to TRBJ2-3; D possibly corresponds to TRBD1 (5 bases). This CDR3 contains 14 residues. The V gene's germline CDR1 is MDHEN and CDR2 SYDVKM. V dropped 8 bases and J dropped 2 bases, with 14 bases sitting between them. For the CDR3, the DNA is TGTGCCAGCGGGTATAAACAGGTCACAGATACGCAGTATTTT. Its protein product is CASGYKQVTDTQYF.

V is TRBV27 and J is TRBJ2-5, with 12 positions matching TRBD2. The DNA end favors TRBJ2-7, so the J call may be wrong. This CDR3 has 16 residues. CDR1 and CDR2 (germline): MNHEY, SMNVEV (reference sequence). The CDR3 DNA sequence: TGTGCCAGCAGTCCCTCTAGCGGGGGGGTGAACTACGAGCAGTACTTC. Protein product: CASSPSSGGVNYEQYF.

Concerning this clone itself: The same CDR3 is also encoded by other DNA sequences in this sample. V and J are TRBV21-1 and TRBJ1-2; the DNA was not used to check the table's D call, TRBD1. TRBV21-1 is labeled a pseudogene. The CDR3 consists of 17 residues. The CDR3 loop reads CASSIVTGGPSNYGYTF. In nucleotides, the CDR3 is TGTGCCAGCAGCATTGTGACAGGGGGCCCCTCGAACTATGGCTACACCTTT.

J is TRBJ2-7 and V is TRBV18; 7 nucleotides line up with TRBD1. CDR3 length: 14 amino acids. Germline values: CDR1 KGHSH, CDR2 LQKENI. The V and J ends lost 4 bases and 0 bases, in that order; junction bases with no gene match: 3. As DNA, the CDR3 is TGTGCCAGCTCACGGGACAGAAGCTCCTACGAGCAGTACTTC. Protein sequence: CASSRDRSSYEQYF.

The chain recombines TRBV5-6 with TRBJ2-3; 9 bases map to TRBD1. The V gene's germline CDR1 is SGHDT and CDR2 YYEEEE. CDR3 length: 14 amino acids. V dropped 4 bases and J dropped 5; count of bases not matched to a gene: 5. The CDR3 spells CASSGTGKRDTQYF. The CDR3 region has the DNA TGTGCCAGCAGCGGGACAGGGAAGAGAGATACGCAGTATTTT.

The rearrangement joins TRBV7-9 to TRBJ1-1, with a tentative D call TRBD1 (6 bases). From germline, CDR1 is SEHNR and CDR2 FQNEAQ (reference sequence). The V end lost 8 bases, the J end lost 4 bases, and 26 bases lay between the germline ends. The CDR3 sequence is 17 residues long. CDR3 loop: CASYLAGGGTSGTEAFF. The CDR3 DNA sequence: TGTGCCAGCTACTTAGCCGGGGGGGGGACATCGGGCACTGAAGCTTTCTTT.

The table lists this clone with a count of one. This chain connects TRBV7-9 to TRBJ1-1; D gene ambiguous. Trimming cost V 11 bases and J 1 base, with 14 bases left between them. The germline gives CDR1 SEHNR, CDR2 FQNEAQ (reference sequence). This CDR3 is built from 13 residues. Here the CDR3 DNA reads TGTGCCGCAACCCATGGAGGGAACACTGAAGCTTTCTTT. Protein product: CAATHGGNTEAFF.

The rearrangement links TRBV12-5 to TRBJ2-7, with a tentative D call TRBD2 (5 bases). The CDR3 spans 10 residues. V was trimmed by 6 bases and J by 7 bases, leaving 7 bases between them. Germline V lookup: CDR1 LGHNT, CDR2 FRNRAP. The CDR3 reads CASGSGEQYF. The DNA for the CDR3 is TGTGCTAGTGGATCGGGGGAGCAGTACTTC.